The entry below describes one T cell receptor beta chain. This sample is drawn from a study of CD8 T cells in Susac syndrome. RNA amounts of about 0.45 to 1 ug underwent reverse transcription with random hexamers. The TCR beta CDR3 was amplified by immunoSEQ multiplex PCR across 54 Vbeta, 13 Jbeta. TCRdb reprocessed the immunoSEQ multiplex PCR reads via MiXCR and lists one record per CDR3 protein. Here the sample spans about 120,000 distinct CDR3 sequences, just under 95% being singletons. This sequence originates from a human donor with Susac syndrome. The specimen sequenced was CD8+ T cells from PBMCs.

CDR3: CSARPGHLSSYEQYF. In DNA, the CDR3 is TGCAGTGCTAGACCCGGACACCTAAGCTCCTACGAGCAGTACTTC. This chain links TRBV20-1 with TRBJ2-7; D perhaps matches TRBD1 (5 bases). Trimming took 2 bases from V and 0 from J, leaving 14 bases between them. Germline V gives CDR1 DFQATT, CDR2 SNEGSKA (reference sequence). This CDR3 spans 15 amino acids.